The 32 T cell receptor beta chains listed next were all sequenced from one sample in a study of cytotoxic CD8 clonotypes in ibrutinib-treated CLL. This table comes from immunoSEQ multiplex PCR, and its TCRdb copy is limited to in-frame clones, with some not included. The table records approximately 190,000 clones, 79% of them present only once. The sample was PBMCs, taken after 12 months of ibrutinib treatment. The receptor set was obtained from a human donor with chronic lymphocytic leukemia.

The chain links TRBV28 to TRBJ1-1; 9 bases map to TRBD1. Germline-derived CDR1 and CDR2 are MDHEN and SYDVKM. This CDR3 contains 14 residues. The trim removed 7 bases at V and 2 bases at J, leaving 5 bases unmatched. The CDR3 DNA sequence: TGTGCCAGCAAACAGGGGGCCCCTAACACTGAAGCTTTCTTT. Translation: CASKQGAPNTEAFF. The complete variable domain, with remaining parts taken from reference TRBV28 and TRBJ1-1, reads DVKVTQSSRYLVKRTGEKVFLECVQDMDHENMFWYRQDPGLGLRLIYFSYDVKMKEKGDIPEGYSVSREKKERFSLILESASTNQTSMYLCASKQGAPNTEAFFGQGTRLTVV.

The chain joins TRBV28 to TRBJ1-1; tentative D call: TRBD1 (6 bases). The germline V gene encodes CDR1 MDHEN and CDR2 SYDVKM. This CDR3 contains 14 residues. The V gene lost 7 bases and the J gene lost 1 base, with 13 bases spanning the gap. CDR3: CASNPRGQNTEAFF. For the CDR3, the DNA is TGTGCCAGCAACCCCCGGGGGCAGAACACTGAAGCTTTCTTT.

On this clone: This CDR3 is also generated by other DNA sequences in the sample. The chain has TRBV5-1 and TRBJ2-1, with D maybe TRBD2 (5 bases). Trimming cost V 2 bases and J 0 bases, with 9 bases left between them. This CDR3 contains 15 residues. Germline lookup yields CDR1 SGHRS and CDR2 YFSETQ. The chain's CDR3 is CASSLASGSYNEQFF. For the CDR3, the DNA is TGCGCCAGCAGCTTAGCCAGCGGCTCCTACAATGAGCAGTTCTTC.

This chain uses TRBV5-4 with TRBJ2-5; 12 nucleotides agree with TRBD2. This CDR3 contains 15 residues. With V trimmed by 2 bases and J by 7 bases, 6 bases remained unmatched. Germline assignment: CDR1 SGHNT and CDR2 YYREEE (reference sequence). Here the CDR3 DNA reads TGTGCCAGCAGCTTAACTAGCGGGGGGTCTGGGACCCAGTACTTC. Protein sequence: CASSLTSGGSGTQYF.

The chain joins TRBV5-1 to TRBJ2-7; the match to TRBD1 covers 9 bases. In germline, CDR1 is SGHRS, CDR2 YFSETQ. V gave up 2 bases and J gave up 3 bases; unmatched junction bases: 12. The CDR3 runs to 17 residues. The CDR3 is CASSLFPGGQGIYEQYF. The CDR3 bases are TGCGCCAGCAGCTTATTCCCGGGCGGACAGGGGATCTACGAGCAGTACTTC.

In DNA form, the CDR3 reads TGTGCCAGCAGCTTAGGGGCGACGGGACAGCTAAAACTGTTTTTT. It is translated as CASSLGATGQLKLFF. The chain carries TRBV7-2 and TRBJ1-4; 7 nucleotides line up with TRBD1. The ends lost 1 base at V and 10 bases at J; junction bases unmatched: 9. CDR1 SGHTA and CDR2 FQGNSA come from the germline V gene. The CDR3 has 15 amino acids.

This chain connects TRBV4-1 to TRBJ2-1; D is possibly TRBD1 or TRBD2 (5 bases each). V gave up 3 bases and J gave up 0 bases, with 9 bases separating them. Germline V gene data show CDR1 as MGHRA and CDR2 as YSYEKL. The CDR3 is made up of 15 amino acids. CDR3 region: CASSQGTDSYNEQFF. The CDR3 DNA sequence: TGCGCCAGCAGCCAGGGGACGGACTCCTACAATGAGCAGTTCTTC.

This clone was detected many times. The gene calls are TRBV6-5 and TRBJ2-7, with D uncertain. V shed 6 bases and J shed 2 bases, with 5 bases lying between them. The CDR3 totals 11 residues. Looked up from germline, CDR1 is MNHEY and CDR2 is SVGAGI. CDR3 in DNA: TGTGCCAGCAGCACCGCCTACGAGCAGTACTTC. Its protein product is CASSTAYEQYF.

The gene calls are TRBV4-2 and TRBJ2-1; weak D call: TRBD2 (6 bases). The CDR3 covers 11 residues. CDR1 and CDR2 (germline): LGHNA, YNFKEQ. The V end lost 10 bases, the J end lost 7 bases, and 11 bases lay between the germline ends. The CDR3 reads CATSGGNEQFF. The DNA for the CDR3 is TGTGCCACCTCCGGAGGGAATGAGCAGTTCTTC.

A word on this clone: Other DNA sequences in the sample encode the same CDR3. The chain employs TRBV14 and TRBJ2-7, with TRBD2 matching over 10 bases. This CDR3 has 15 residues. Germline assignment: CDR1 SGHDN and CDR2 FVKESK. V shed 3 bases, J shed 1 base, and the junction held 3 bases outside the gene matches. The CDR3 loop is CASSQVAGGSYEQYF. CDR3 in DNA: TGTGCCAGCAGCCAGGTAGCGGGAGGTTCCTACGAGCAGTACTTC.

The chain recombines TRBV19 with TRBJ2-1; 11 bases are shared with TRBD2. Germline CDR1 reads LNHDA; CDR2 reads SQIVND (reference sequence). CDR3 length: 16 residues. V shed 5 bases, J shed 0 bases, and the junction held 3 bases outside the gene matches. The chain's CDR3 is CASSPLAGGSYNEQFF. The CDR3 nucleotides are TGTGCCAGTAGTCCGCTAGCGGGGGGCTCCTACAATGAGCAGTTCTTC. The full variable domain, with the rest looked up from reference TRBV19 and TRBJ2-1, is DGGITQSPKYLFRKEGQNVTLSCEQNLNHDAMYWYRQDPGQGLRLIYYSQIVNDFQKGDIAEGYSVSREKKESFPLTVTSAQKNPTAFYLCASSPLAGGSYNEQFFGPGTRLTVL.

At least ten counts were recorded for this clone. The chain joins TRBV7-6 to TRBJ1-3; D not certain. CDR1 is SGHVS and CDR2 is FNYEAQ in the germline V gene. V lost 3 bases, J lost 4 bases, and 10 bases lay in between. The CDR3 totals 14 residues. The CDR3 DNA follows: TGTGCCAGCAGCTTGGACTGGGCCGGAAACACCATATATTTT. Its translation is CASSLDWAGNTIYF.

The DNA for the CDR3 is TGTGCCAGCAGCTTAAGGATACACACTGAAGCTTTCTTT. It encodes CASSLRIHTEAFF. The V and J genes are TRBV7-3 and TRBJ1-1; unclear D gene. Trimming shortened V by 1 base and J by 3 bases, and 6 bases separated the two germline ends. The CDR3 spans 13 residues. Germline values: CDR1 SGHTA, CDR2 FQGTGA.

In this sample, this clone turned up a few times. The chain joins TRBV5-5 to TRBJ1-2, with D uncertain. The CDR3 spans 14 residues. The germline V gene has CDR1 SGHKS and CDR2 YYEKEE (reference sequence). Trimming left V 3 bases short and J 2 bases short, with 11 bases between. The CDR3 loop is CASSSEGRNYGYTF. CDR3 sequence (DNA): TGTGCCAGCAGCTCCGAAGGTCGCAACTATGGCTACACCTTC.

V gene TRBV4-2 combines with J gene TRBJ2-5; D ambiguous. The V end was cut by 0 bases, the J end by 5 bases, with 10 bases between. This CDR3 is 14 amino acids long. Germline V gene sequence: CDR1 LGHNA, CDR2 YNFKEQ. The CDR3 is CASSQDLGQETQYF. DNA for the CDR3: TGTGCCAGCAGCCAAGATTTAGGGCAGGAGACCCAGTACTTC.

This chain connects TRBV6-1 to TRBJ2-7, with D possibly matching TRBD1 (6 bases). The germline CDR1 and CDR2 sequences are MNHNS and SASEGT. The CDR3 runs 13 residues. The V gene lost 7 bases and the J gene lost 1 base, with 11 bases spanning the gap. This CDR3 is CASIFRGSYEQYF. Written as DNA, the CDR3 is TGTGCCAGCATTTTCAGGGGATCCTACGAGCAGTACTTC.

The chain couples TRBV7-6 to TRBJ2-5; D is undetermined. CDR1 and CDR2 from the germline V gene are SGHVS and FNYEAQ. The CDR3 contains 15 residues. Trimming took off 2 bases at V and 0 bases at J, with 10 bases between the two ends. CDR3 DNA: TGTGCCAGCAGCTTATATGTGGGTCACCAAGAGACCCAGTACTTC. Its protein is CASSLYVGHQETQYF.

The V and J genes are TRBV28 and TRBJ1-5; 7 bases match TRBD1. With V trimmed by 2 bases and J by 9 bases, 1 base remained unmatched. Germline V CDR1 and CDR2: MDHEN, SYDVKM. The length of the CDR3 is 12 residues. In DNA form, the CDR3 reads TGTGCCAGCAGTTTAAGGGGGCGGCCCCAGCATTTT. It codes for CASSLRGRPQHF.

This clone appeared once. The chain employs TRBV6-1 and TRBJ1-1; the D gene is possibly TRBD1 (5 bases). Germline CDR1 and CDR2: MNHNS and SASEGT. With 8 bases removed from V and 1 base from J, the gap between germline ends came to 17 bases. The CDR3 is 15 residues long. CDR3 amino acids: CASPRGTFGNTEAFF. CDR3 coding DNA: TGTGCCAGCCCTCGCGGGACGTTTGGGAACACTGAAGCTTTCTTT.

The chain joins TRBV6-5 to TRBJ2-1; unclear D gene. Germline lookup yields CDR1 MNHEY and CDR2 SVGAGI. CDR3 length equals 11 residues. Trimming pared 2 bases from V and 10 bases from J, leaving 6 bases between. This CDR3 reads CASSYGYEQFF. CDR3 nucleotides: TGTGCCAGCAGTTACGGGTACGAGCAGTTCTTC.

The chain links TRBV6-1 to TRBJ2-7; D tentatively reads TRBD1 or TRBD2 (5 bases each). Germline CDR1 reads MNHNS; CDR2 reads SASEGT. This CDR3 is 15 amino acids long. Trimming took off 5 bases at V and 2 bases at J, with 16 bases between the two ends. CDR3 bases: TGTGCCAGCAGTTTACTAGTTGGGGCAACCTACGAGCAGTACTTC. It translates to CASSLLVGATYEQYF.

The chain joins TRBV7-9 to TRBJ2-4, with D perhaps matching TRBD1 (6 bases). The CDR3 is made up of 15 amino acids. The V end was cut by 5 bases, the J end by 0 bases, with 11 bases between. CDR1 is SEHNR and CDR2 is FQNEAQ in the germline V gene (reference sequence). This CDR3 reads CASSPQGLAKNIQYF. The CDR3 coding sequence is TGTGCCAGCAGCCCGCAGGGGTTAGCCAAAAACATTCAGTACTTC.

This clone showed up just once. The genes are TRBV5-1 and TRBJ2-1; perhaps TRBD2 as D (6 bases). The length of the CDR3 is 15 residues. The V gene lost 10 bases and the J gene lost 1 base, with 18 bases spanning the gap. The germline V gene encodes CDR1 SGHRS and CDR2 YFSETQ. The CDR3 spells CAGSLGGASYNEQFF. The CDR3 DNA sequence: TGCGCCGGATCCCTCGGAGGGGCTTCCTACAATGAGCAGTTCTTC.

This clone was detected only a few times. This sequence joins TRBV19 and TRBJ2-1; possibly TRBD2 for D (5 bases). The CDR3 spans 13 residues. V lost 1 base and J lost 13, with 14 bases in between. Germline lookup yields CDR1 LNHDA and CDR2 SQIVND (reference sequence). The chain's CDR3 is CASSIGGSVFQFF. The CDR3 region has the DNA TGTGCCAGTAGTATAGGGGGTAGCGTCTTCCAGTTCTTC.

The gene calls are TRBV9 and TRBJ1-1; 11 bases align to TRBD1. The CDR3 totals 15 residues. V shed 3 bases, J shed 4 bases, and the junction held 5 bases outside the gene matches. Per the germline V gene, CDR1 is SGDLS and CDR2 is YYNGEE. This CDR3 is CASSAGGTGGTEAFF. The CDR3 nucleotides read TGTGCCAGCAGCGCAGGCGGGACAGGGGGCACTGAAGCTTTCTTT.

This clone occurred once. The chain combines TRBV9 with TRBJ2-7; 9 bases align to TRBD2. Per germline, CDR1 SGDLS and CDR2 YYNGEE. The CDR3 spans 14 residues. The V gene end was trimmed by 3 bases and the J gene end by 5 bases; junction bases not matched to a gene: 6. In DNA form, the CDR3 reads TGTGCCAGCAGCGGGACTAGCGTCATCGACGAGCAGTACTTC. The encoded protein is CASSGTSVIDEQYF.

The chain has TRBV4-2 and TRBJ2-5, with 7 positions matching TRBD2. The V gene's germline CDR1 is LGHNA and CDR2 YNFKEQ. V was pared by 4 bases and J by 3 bases, with 5 bases of the junction left unmatched. This CDR3 is 14 amino acids long. Written as DNA, the CDR3 is TGTGCCAGCAGCCGTGGTGCGGGGGAAGAGACCCAGTACTTC. As protein: CASSRGAGEETQYF.

The rearrangement links TRBV5-1 to TRBJ2-6, with 9 bases aligning to TRBD1. CDR3 length: 19 residues. Germline CDR1 and CDR2: SGHRS and YFSETQ. Trimming took 3 bases from V and 0 from J; bases not matched to a gene: 10. The CDR3 nucleotides read TGCGCCAGCAGCTCCCGCCCGGGGACAGGGAGCTCTGGGGCCAACGTCCTGACTTTC. Its protein is CASSSRPGTGSSGANVLTF.

The rearrangement joins TRBV7-3 to TRBJ2-5; TRBD2 matches 11 bases. The CDR3 runs to 15 residues. Germline CDR1 and CDR2: SGHTA and FQGTGA. The V and J ends lost 3 bases and 4 bases, in that order; junction bases with no gene match: 4. The CDR3: CASSFSGGAIETQYF. Written as DNA, the CDR3 is TGTGCCAGCAGCTTTAGCGGGGGGGCTATAGAGACCCAGTACTTC.

The chain carries TRBV30 and TRBJ1-2; no reliable D call. The germline V and J ends were trimmed by 1 base and 1 base, with 10 bases remaining between them. The CDR3 length is 14 residues. The V gene's germline CDR1 is GTSNPN and CDR2 SVGIG (reference sequence). The CDR3 here is CAWSALPDNYGYTF. The CDR3, as DNA: TGTGCCTGGAGTGCCCTTCCAGATAACTATGGCTACACCTTC.

The J gene is TRBJ2-7, the V gene TRBV4-2; tentative D call: TRBD2 (6 bases). CDR1 is LGHNA, CDR2 YNFKEQ, per germline. V lost 4 bases to trimming and J lost 4 bases, with 17 bases between them. The length of the CDR3 is 15 residues. The CDR3 DNA reads TGTGCCAGCAGCCCCCTAGGGACTGGAGTTTACGAGCAGTACTTC. It yields the protein CASSPLGTGVYEQYF.

The chain joins TRBV9 to TRBJ1-2; D unresolved. CDR3 length: 14 amino acids. Trimming stripped 4 bases from V and 4 bases from J, with 14 bases between. Germline CDR1 is SGDLS and CDR2 is YYNGEE. The CDR3 loop reads CASSPGPASYGYTF. In nucleotides, the CDR3 is TGTGCCAGCAGCCCCGGGCCCGCAAGCTATGGCTACACCTTC.